This TCR beta chain comes out of a study of blood T cell repertoires in COVID-19. About the study: Sites across the United States, Italy and Spain contributed samples from acute and convalescent COVID-19. The cDNA or gDNA used as material had been derived from T cells, B-cell-depleted T cells, or PBMCs.

As originally analysed: Amplification from reference gene primers served as the basis for estimated nucleated cell counts. The repertoire was sequenced with immunoSEQ multiplex PCR; TCRdb's copy has only in-frame clones and lacks some. For V, J and clone size, that table is used; D and trimming come from the DNA. In the table there are about 18,000 clones, 91% of which are singletons. Germline-derived CDR1 and CDR2 are KGHSH and LQKENI. The CDR3 is 13 residues long. The junction had 7 bases not matched to a gene; V was cut back by 6 bases and J by 6 bases. The sample comprised peripheral blood. The V call is TRBV18, the J call TRBJ2-7, with 8 bases matching TRBD2. The TCR sequence derives from a human donor in a cohort sampled during active COVID-19. Here the CDR3 DNA reads TGTGCCAGCTCGCCAAGCGGGAGCCGCGAGCAGTACTTC. It translates to CASSPSGSREQYF. The full variable domain, rest sourced from reference TRBV18 and TRBJ2-7, is NAGVMQNPRHLVRRRGQEARLRCSPMKGHSHVYWYRQLPEEGLKFMVYLQKENIIDESGMPKERFSAEFPKEGPSILRIQQVVRGDSAAYFCASSPSGSREQYFGPGTRLTVT.